The 13 T cell receptor beta chains presented below share a single source sample, sequenced in a study of healthy donors' naive CD4 and CD8 T cells. A linear amplification protocol produced the TCR libraries from 500 ng of total RNA. TCRdb passed the reads through MiXCR, listing each CDR3 protein once. The sample records about 180,000 distinct CDR3 sequences, nearly 75% being singletons. Sequencing input: naive CD4+ and CD8+ T cells sorted from blood, pooled from several donors. The receptors derive from a pool of human donors in good health; the sample pools cells from several healthy donors.

This clonotype was counted a single time. The chain links TRBV12-3 or TRBV12-4 to TRBJ1-1; D not resolved. This CDR3 contains 14 residues. Trimming removed 3 bases from V and 1 base from J, with 9 bases in between. The CDR3 DNA reads as TGTGCCAGCAGTTTCTCAGGACCGAACACTGAAGCTTTCTTT. Translation gives CASSFSGPNTEAFF.

Only a few counts were recorded for this clonotype. The chain joins TRBV30 to TRBJ2-7; D not resolved. Germline-derived CDR1 and CDR2 are GTSNPN and SVGIG (reference sequence). Trimming cost V 2 bases and J 2 bases, with 10 bases left between them. This CDR3 has 13 residues. The CDR3 DNA sequence: TGTGCCTGGAGTTTCGGCGGACCCTACGAGCAGTACTTC. Amino acid sequence: CAWSFGGPYEQYF.

A few counts support this clonotype. V gene TRBV20-1 combines with J gene TRBJ2-3, with 7 bases matching TRBD1. The J segment lost 5 bases and the V segment lost 3 bases, leaving 2 bases of the junction unmatched. The CDR3 totals 12 residues. Germline V CDR1 and CDR2: DFQATT, SNEGSKA (reference sequence). CDR3 protein: CSASYRGDTQYF. CDR3 sequence (DNA): TGCAGTGCTAGTTACAGGGGAGATACGCAGTATTTT.

The genes are TRBV20-1 and TRBJ1-5; the D is unclear. The CDR3 sequence is 12 residues long. The V gene's germline CDR1 is DFQATT and CDR2 SNEGSKA (reference sequence). V dropped 5 bases and J dropped 0 bases, with 5 bases sitting between them. The CDR3 here is CSARFSNQPQHF. The CDR3 DNA is TGCAGTGCTCGTTTTAGCAATCAGCCCCAGCATTTT.

CDR3 residues: CASRIQGRAYEQYF. The CDR3 DNA reads TGTGCCAGCAGGATACAGGGGCGCGCCTACGAGCAGTACTTC. This chain links TRBV6-1 with TRBJ2-7, with 7 bases identical to TRBD1. CDR1 and CDR2 from the germline V gene are MNHNS and SASEGT. With V trimmed by 6 bases and J by 2 bases, 7 bases remained unmatched. This CDR3 has 14 residues.

This chain links TRBV27 with TRBJ1-6; perhaps TRBD1 as D (6 bases). V gave up 5 bases and J gave up 10 bases, with 12 bases separating them. The CDR3 length is 13 residues. Germline-derived CDR1 and CDR2 are MNHEY and SMNVEV (reference sequence). The CDR3 DNA reads as TGTGCCAGCAGTACAGGGATTCACTCACCCCTCCACTTT. Its protein is CASSTGIHSPLHF.

V and J are TRBV20-1 and TRBJ2-7; D perhaps matches TRBD1 (6 bases). Deletions cut 5 bases from V and 3 bases from J, with 11 bases between. Germline values: CDR1 DFQATT, CDR2 SNEGSKA (reference sequence). The CDR3 extends over 12 amino acids. The CDR3 bases are TGCAGTGCTGCCACAGGGCTCTACGAGCAGTACTTC. Translation gives CSAATGLYEQYF.

The chain uses TRBV19 and TRBJ2-1; TRBD2 matches at 12 bases. V lost 4 bases and J lost 4; bases outside the gene matches: 8. This CDR3 region has 17 residues. Germline V gives CDR1 LNHDA, CDR2 SQIVND (reference sequence). This CDR3 reads CASSTRLAGARYNEQFF. The CDR3 DNA reads as TGTGCCAGTAGTACCAGACTAGCGGGAGCCCGTTACAATGAGCAGTTCTTC.

The rearrangement joins TRBV28 to TRBJ2-1, with TRBD1 identical over 8 bases. CDR1 is MDHEN and CDR2 is SYDVKM in the germline V gene. Trimming cost V 5 bases and J 8 bases; bases outside gene matches: 14. The CDR3 extends over 16 amino acids. The CDR3 here is CASSPRQGPVFDEQFF. The CDR3 DNA follows: TGTGCCAGCAGTCCTCGACAGGGGCCCGTCTTTGATGAGCAGTTCTTC.

The rearrangement joins TRBV6-2 or TRBV6-3 to TRBJ2-1; D is unresolved. The V gene lost 2 bases and the J gene lost 3 bases, with 8 bases spanning the gap. Per the germline V gene, CDR1 is MNHEY and CDR2 is SVGEGT. The CDR3 covers 14 residues. The CDR3 loop reads CASSYGSYYNEQFF. In nucleotides, the CDR3 is TGTGCCAGCAGTTACGGTTCGTACTACAATGAGCAGTTCTTC.

The chain couples TRBV27 to TRBJ1-6; no clear D gene. Germline CDR1 reads MNHEY; CDR2 reads SMNVEV (reference sequence). V was pared by 2 bases and J by 6 bases, with 11 bases between. The CDR3 has 15 amino acids. CDR3: CASSLAAELNSPLHF. CDR3 coding DNA: TGTGCCAGCAGTTTAGCGGCAGAACTTAATTCACCCCTCCACTTT.

V is TRBV6-5 and J is TRBJ2-7; D may be TRBD1 (6 bases). Trimming left V 6 bases short and J 5 bases short, with 14 bases between. The germline V gene encodes CDR1 MNHEY and CDR2 SVGAGI. The CDR3 has 13 amino acids. CDR3 sequence (DNA): TGTGCCAGCAGATGGGGGCCTAACAACGAGCAGTACTTC. Translation: CASRWGPNNEQYF.

The chain couples TRBV5-1 to TRBJ2-1; no clear D gene. Trimming shortened V by 0 bases and J by 2 bases, and 12 bases separated the two germline ends. CDR3 length: 16 amino acids. CDR1 is SGHRS and CDR2 is YFSETQ in the germline V gene. The CDR3 spells CASSLGLAETYNEQFF. In nucleotides, the CDR3 is TGCGCCAGCAGCTTGGGTTTAGCTGAAACCTACAATGAGCAGTTCTTC.